A selection of T cell receptor beta chains follows, all from one sample in a study of identical twins. One entry per CDR3 protein, called by TCRdb with MiXCR from the 5' RACE reads. The table has hundreds of thousands of distinct CDR3 sequences, roughly 18% seen once. The same specimen was also included in a second study, on T cells expressing NK-cell markers.

Sequencing was done on a sample of PBMCs. These receptors were collected from a young woman in good health. The CDR3 runs from the conserved cysteine through the conserved F or W. Fields, in order: D gene, clone size, V gene, J gene, CDR3 protein, CDR3 DNA. The D gene is left open where the match is weak. For some rows the clone size is stated as once, few or many, or as a class when expanded; others skip it.

D gene: .; clone size: .; V gene: TRBV14; J gene: TRBJ2-5; CDR3 protein: CASSRNVGRGETQYF; CDR3 DNA: TGTGCCAGCAGCCGTAATGTGGGGAGAGGAGAGACCCAGTACTTC
D gene: .; clone size: few; V gene: TRBV20-1; J gene: TRBJ2-3; CDR3 protein: CSASPLLPRGTDTQYF; CDR3 DNA: TGCAGTGCTAGCCCCCTACTACCACGGGGCACAGATACGCAGTATTTT
D gene: .; clone size: .; V gene: TRBV12-3/TRBV12-4; J gene: TRBJ2-2; CDR3 protein: CASSPDYGELFF; CDR3 DNA: TGTGCCAGCAGTCCGGACTACGGGGAGCTGTTTTTT
D gene: .; clone size: .; V gene: TRBV2; J gene: TRBJ2-7; CDR3 protein: CASRSGTVTYEQYF; CDR3 DNA: TGTGCCAGCAGATCCGGGACGGTTACCTACGAGCAGTACTTC
D gene: .; clone size: .; V gene: TRBV7-2; J gene: TRBJ2-2; CDR3 protein: CASSFIGSVAGELFF; CDR3 DNA: TGTGCCAGCAGCTTCATTGGCAGCGTGGCCGGGGAGCTGTTTTTT
D gene: .; clone size: .; V gene: TRBV7-2; J gene: TRBJ2-2; CDR3 protein: CASSLKVLGASGELFF; CDR3 DNA: TGTGCCAGCAGCTTAAAAGTCTTGGGGGCCTCCGGGGAGCTGTTTTTT
D gene: .; clone size: .; V gene: TRBV5-1; J gene: TRBJ2-3; CDR3 protein: CASSGGGARRDTQYF; CDR3 DNA: TGCGCCAGCAGCGGGGGCGGGGCGCGGAGAGATACGCAGTATTTT
D gene: TRBD1; clone size: .; V gene: TRBV11-2; J gene: TRBJ2-1; CDR3 protein: CASSPIDRVNEQFF; CDR3 DNA: TGTGCCAGCAGCCCGATTGACAGGGTCAATGAGCAGTTCTTC
D gene: TRBD2; clone size: few; V gene: TRBV20-1; J gene: TRBJ2-1; CDR3 protein: CSAFLSGNNEQFF; CDR3 DNA: TGCAGTGCTTTCCTTAGCGGGAACAATGAGCAGTTCTTC
D gene: TRBD1; clone size: few; V gene: TRBV5-1; J gene: TRBJ2-7; CDR3 protein: CASRSTGVYYEQYF; CDR3 DNA: TGCGCCAGCCGATCGACAGGGGTTTACTACGAGCAGTACTTC
D gene: TRBD1; clone size: .; V gene: TRBV7-9; J gene: TRBJ1-1; CDR3 protein: CASSLSTGSTEAFF; CDR3 DNA: TGTGCCAGCAGCTTATCGACAGGGAGCACTGAAGCTTTCTTT
D gene: .; clone size: few; V gene: TRBV7-9; J gene: TRBJ1-6; CDR3 protein: CASNSRASNSPLHF; CDR3 DNA: TGTGCCAGCAATAGCAGAGCGAGCAATTCACCCCTCCACTTT